The sequence of this T cell receptor beta chain was determined in a study of blood T cell repertoires in COVID-19. Repertoires were generated with immunoSEQ multiplex PCR, while TCRdb's copy carries only in-frame clones and drops some. The data contain 150,000 to 200,000 clones, 81% of them singletons. Germline lookup yields CDR1 SGDLS and CDR2 YYNGEE. Trimming left V 0 bases short and J 6 bases short, with 39 bases between. CDR3 size: 23 residues. The chain combines TRBV9 with TRBJ1-1, with D tentatively TRBD1 (6 bases). The sequence was collected from a man between 60 and 70 years old with active or convalescent COVID-19. The specimen was peripheral blood. CDR3 in amino acids: CASSVVDYPFPGGREYSCSEAFF. The CDR3 nucleotides read TGTGCCAGCAGCGTAGTCGATTATCCGTTCCCGGGGGGCAGGGAGTATTCGTGCTCTGAAGCTTTCTTT.